The rows below give T cell receptor beta chains drawn from one sample of a study of technical replicates of blood from a handful of donors. Here immunoSEQ multiplex PCR was the method, and the copy in TCRdb shows in-frame clones only, minus some. The sample lists some 77,000 clones, 93% occurring once. Sequencing was performed on T cells isolated from PBMCs. These receptors were collected from a human donor in good health. Both conserved end residues are part of each CDR3. Each record gives: D gene, V gene, J gene, clone size, CDR3 DNA, CDR3 protein. A D gene is named only where the DNA matches it firmly. Rows give clone size only sometimes, using once, few, many, or a class for an expanded clone.

NA,TRBV30,TRBJ1-5,NA,TGTGCCTGGAGTCAGGGGCTTTATAGCAATCAGCCCCAGCATTTT,CAWSQGLYSNQPQHF
NA,TRBV29-1,TRBJ1-2,NA,TGCAGCGTTGAGGAGAACTATGGCTACACCTTC,CSVEENYGYTF
NA,TRBV29-1,TRBJ2-7,NA,TGCAGCATTGAAGGGAGCTCCTACGAGCAGTACTTC,CSIEGSSYEQYF
TRBD1,TRBV28,TRBJ1-4,NA,TGTGCCAGCAGTCTGAACAGGGGTGGTGAAAAACTGTTTTTT,CASSLNRGGEKLFF
NA,TRBV19,TRBJ1-5,NA,TGTGCCAGTACTTTCAGGGGAAGCAATCAGCCCCAGCATTTT,CASTFRGSNQPQHF
NA,TRBV27,TRBJ1-2,NA,TGTGCCACCACATTCGACACAAGTGGCTACACCTTC,CATTFDTSGYTF
TRBD2,TRBV27,TRBJ2-3,NA,TGTGCCAGCAGCCAACTAGCGGGCTTCACAGATACGCAGTATTTT,CASSQLAGFTDTQYF
NA,TRBV29-1,TRBJ1-1,few,TGCAGCGCCCGACACCCGAACACTGAAGCTTTCTTT,CSARHPNTEAFF
NA,TRBV30,TRBJ1-1,NA,TGTGCCTGGAGGGGGCTCCCAGGGGACAACACTGAAGCTTTCTTT,CAWRGLPGDNTEAFF
TRBD1,TRBV5-1,TRBJ2-7,NA,TGCGCCAGCAGCTGGACAGGGGAGATCTACGAGCAGTACTTC,CASSWTGEIYEQYF